A selection of T cell receptor beta chains follows, all from one sample in a study of radiation and T cells in renal cell carcinoma. This table comes from immunoSEQ multiplex PCR, and its TCRdb copy is limited to in-frame clones, with some not included. The sample shows 150,000 or so clones, about 88% of them seen only once. The specimen comprised blood, sampled from a patient whose treatment included radiotherapy and nephrectomy. Receptors originate from a woman in her seventies with renal cell carcinoma. Each CDR3 is given without its conserved first and last residue. The order of the fields is J gene, V gene, clone size, CDR3 protein. Size tells how often a clone was seen (once, few, many) or the class of an expanded clone, and some rows leave it out.

>TRBJ2-2|TRBV19|NA
ASRGDGITGELF
>TRBJ2-7|TRBV6-6|NA
ASSKTGTGAYEQY
>TRBJ2-4|TRBV29-1|NA
SVAGGGGIQY
>TRBJ1-1|TRBV30|NA
AWSVWANTEAF
>TRBJ1-1|TRBV2|NA
ASSGPGGLYPEAF
>TRBJ1-1|TRBV30|NA
AWRVGQGGFTEAF
>TRBJ2-1|TRBV5-1|NA
ASSTSRPHEQF
>TRBJ1-1|TRBV2|few
ASSEGGGGRAEAF
>TRBJ1-1|TRBV7-2|NA
ASSFRPGQGSEAF
>TRBJ1-4|TRBV5-1|NA
ASSLVPGNEKLF
>TRBJ1-2|TRBV30|once
AWSVGGLAGYT
>TRBJ1-5|TRBV10-3|few
AISGGGPNQPQH
>TRBJ2-4|TRBV11-1|NA
ASSLRRTQNIQY
>TRBJ1-1|TRBV2|NA
ASSEWDRSTEAF
>TRBJ1-2|TRBV4-2|NA
ASSQAGGGTGVYGYT
>TRBJ1-1|TRBV29-1|NA
SVEDGGQSFTEAF
>TRBJ1-3|TRBV12-5|NA
ASGLGRDRGRGYSGNTIY
>TRBJ1-5|TRBV19|NA
ASSTFTGISGQPQH
>TRBJ2-7|TRBV15|NA
ATSLGTGPEQY
>TRBJ1-1|TRBV27|NA
ASSLYTSGPNTEAF
>TRBJ2-2|TRBV7-6|NA
ASSLGARGHNTGELF
>TRBJ2-5|TRBV18|NA
ASSPEAETQY
>TRBJ1-1|TRBV7-3|NA
ASSLNPAGTEAF
>TRBJ1-1|TRBV2|NA
ASSAAVNTEAF
>TRBJ1-2|TRBV27|NA
ASSLGGANYGYT